These T cell receptor beta chains were read from a single sample in a study of T cell responses to AZD1222 COVID-19 vaccine. Profiled with immunoSEQ multiplex PCR; TCRdb holds only in-frame clones, not every one. The table lists roughly 100,000 clones, 70% to 90% of them singletons, with 5% in the top ten. The material sequenced was peripheral blood, taken on day 0 of AZD1222 vaccination. These receptors originate from an adult in good health. Each CDR3 is given with its conserved first and last residue.

TRBV15	TRBJ2-7	CATSIFRQGNEQYF
TRBV7-9	TRBJ2-1	CASSLRGGVSYNEQFF
TRBV18	TRBJ2-7	CASSPSYSPNYEQYF
TRBV19	TRBJ1-1	CASRDRGLTEAFF
TRBV5-4	TRBJ2-2	CASSRSGTGGTGELFF
TRBV5-1	TRBJ2-3	CASSSVGIGTDTQYF
TRBV6-5	TRBJ2-7	CASSYPRKGKQYF
TRBV19	TRBJ2-3	CASSIAGLTTDTQYF
TRBV4-3	TRBJ1-4	CASSRDYTGEGEKLFF
TRBV7-2	TRBJ1-5	CASSQYYSNQPQHF
TRBV7-2	TRBJ2-2	CASSYGLAGVFTGELFF
TRBV10-3	TRBJ2-2	CAISESGVTGELFF
TRBV6-5	TRBJ2-7	CASSYSGEGEQYF
TRBV5-1	TRBJ1-1	CASSEIWTGNTEAFF
TRBV3-1/TRBV3-2	TRBJ1-6	CASSQDRVYAPLHF
TRBV6-2/TRBV6-3	TRBJ1-4	CASSYGTGPVLFF
TRBV7-2	TRBJ2-7	CASSLDRSSYEQYF
TRBV7-2	TRBJ1-5	CASSPRSTSNQPQHF
TRBV29-1	TRBJ1-1	CSVLSQVNTEAFF
TRBV15	TRBJ1-4	CATSMWTGPYEKLFF
TRBV6-5	TRBJ1-1	CASSPTGRYTEAFF
TRBV6-6	TRBJ1-1	CASREYRGQEAFF
TRBV7-2	TRBJ2-5	CASSLVSGRETQYF
TRBV5-1	TRBJ1-1	CASTGQVNTEAFF
TRBV5-4	TRBJ1-2	CASSSRDRGPAVHF